Following are 20 T cell receptor beta chains from one sample sequenced in a study of T-cell memory formation after mild COVID-19. MiXCR, applied by TCRdb to the 5' RACE reads, yields one record per CDR3 protein. Of hundreds of thousands of distinct CDR3 sequences listed, roughly 21% are singletons. Sequencing was carried out using PBMCs or a T cell subset sorted from them (not recorded which). These receptors originate from an adult woman who had mild COVID-19 (a few samples of this study predate the infection). Cell type and time point are not known.

This clonotype has a count of ten or more. This chain uses TRBV6-5 with TRBJ2-1, with a possible D match to TRBD2 (5 bases). V was shortened by 5 bases and J by 7 bases, with 9 bases between the two germline ends. This CDR3 is 12 amino acids long. Germline lookup yields CDR1 MNHEY and CDR2 SVGAGI. The chain's CDR3 is CASSRGLNEQFF. For the CDR3, the DNA is TGTGCCAGCAGTCGAGGGTTGAATGAGCAGTTCTTC.

This clonotype appeared a few times. The J gene is TRBJ2-3, the V gene TRBV6-6, with TRBD2 identical over 10 bases. The CDR3 has 15 residues. CDR1 and CDR2 (germline): MNHNY, SVGAGI (reference sequence). V shed 7 bases, J shed 1 base, and the junction held 5 bases outside the gene matches. CDR3 nucleotides: TGTGCCAGCATGGCCGGGACTAGCGGCACAGATACGCAGTATTTT. Its protein product is CASMAGTSGTDTQYF.

The chain employs TRBV5-5 and TRBJ2-6; the D gene could be TRBD1 or TRBD2 (5 bases each). CDR3 length equals 18 residues. The germline CDR1 and CDR2 sequences are SGHKS and YYEKEE (reference sequence). The germline V and J ends were trimmed by 5 bases and 4 bases, with 22 bases remaining between them. The CDR3 bases are TGTGCCAGCAGATTTGGGCAGGGCAGCGGCTTGGGGGCCAACGTCCTGACTTTC. As protein: CASRFGQGSGLGANVLTF.

This clonotype was picked up a small number of times. V usage is TRBV5-1 and J usage is TRBJ1-5, with no clear D. V gave up 0 bases and J gave up 2 bases, with 12 bases separating them. The CDR3 has 16 amino acids. Germline CDR1 reads SGHRS; CDR2 reads YFSETQ. CDR3 protein: CASSLGPAGGNQPQHF. In DNA, the CDR3 is TGCGCCAGCAGCTTGGGACCGGCCGGAGGCAATCAGCCCCAGCATTTT.

This chain connects TRBV6-5 to TRBJ1-1; 12 positions match TRBD1. CDR1 and CDR2 from the germline V gene are MNHEY and SVGAGI. The J segment lost 1 base and the V segment lost 6 bases, leaving 6 bases of the junction unmatched. This CDR3 is built from 16 residues. CDR3 DNA: TGTGCCAGCAGCCGACGGGACAGGGGGCCGAACACTGAAGCTTTCTTT. It codes for CASSRRDRGPNTEAFF.

The chain recombines TRBV4-1 with TRBJ2-1, with TRBD2 identical over 7 bases. The J segment lost 12 bases and the V segment lost 0 bases, leaving 14 bases of the junction unmatched. Germline V gene sequence: CDR1 MGHRA, CDR2 YSYEKL. This CDR3 has 16 residues. The CDR3 bases are TGCGCCAGCAGCCAAGACCTAGTTGCGGGAGCTATATCGCAGTTCTTC. It yields the protein CASSQDLVAGAISQFF.

The sample holds a few counts of this clonotype. The V and J genes are TRBV7-2 and TRBJ1-1; D is undetermined. This CDR3 region has 12 residues. V was clipped by 0 bases and J by 5 bases, with 4 bases between them. Germline V gene lookup returns CDR1 SGHTA and CDR2 FQGNSA. CDR3 nucleotide sequence: TGTGCCAGCAGCTTAGCTGAAACTGAAGCTTTCTTT. Amino acids: CASSLAETEAFF.

This rearrangement joins TRBV19 to TRBJ2-3; a weak D match, TRBD1 (6 bases). Trimming pared 6 bases from V and 3 bases from J, leaving 16 bases between. There are 15 residues in the CDR3. Germline-derived CDR1 and CDR2 are LNHDA and SQIVND (reference sequence). The CDR3 DNA reads as TGTGCCAGTAGCCAAACCGACAGGTGGACAGATACGCAGTATTTT. Residues: CASSQTDRWTDTQYF.

The gene calls are TRBV6-5 and TRBJ1-4; possible D gene TRBD1, 5 bases. The germline V and J ends were trimmed by 4 bases and 5 bases, with 20 bases remaining between them. Germline V lookup: CDR1 MNHEY, CDR2 SVGAGI. The CDR3 spans 17 residues. For the CDR3, the DNA is TGTGCCAGCAGTTGGAGGAGGTCGGGGCCCTTAAATGAAAAACTGTTTTTT. Translating it yields CASSWRRSGPLNEKLFF.

In this sample, this clonotype turned up many times. CDR3 protein: CASSRTGSSYEQYF. DNA of the CDR3: TGTGCCAGCAGTCGGACAGGGAGCTCCTACGAGCAGTACTTC. The V gene is TRBV2, the J gene TRBJ2-7; TRBD1 matches at 8 bases. In germline, CDR1 is SNHLY, CDR2 FYNNEI. CDR3 length: 14 amino acids. J lost 0 bases, V lost 5 bases, and 3 bases had no gene match.

This clonotype has a handful of counts. CDR3 sequence: CASSSLVSTGELFF. As DNA, the CDR3 is TGTGCCAGCAGCTCCCTAGTGAGCACCGGGGAGCTGTTTTTT. J is TRBJ2-2 and V is TRBV7-8; D is unclear. The V end lost 4 bases, the J end lost 4 bases, and 10 bases lay between the germline ends. CDR3 length: 14 amino acids. CDR1 is SGHVS and CDR2 is FQNEAQ in the germline V gene.

Details on this clonotype: The conserved phenylalanine or tryptophan is not found at the CDR3 terminus, so this likely reflects a read error. The chain joins TRBV7-6 to TRBJ2-5; D not resolved. V lost 5 bases, J lost 1 base, and 8 bases lay in between. Germline V gene sequence: CDR1 SGHVS, CDR2 FNYEAQ. The CDR3 is 13 residues long. The CDR3 sequence is CASSPLPQETQYL. The CDR3 coding sequence is TGTGCCAGCAGCCCCCTTCCCCAAGAGACCCAGTACCTC.

This clonotype showed up just a few times. This chain links TRBV20-1 with TRBJ2-7, with 9 bases fitting TRBD2. This CDR3 spans 14 amino acids. The germline V gene has CDR1 DFQATT and CDR2 SNEGSKA (reference sequence). After removal of 1 base from V and 7 bases from J, the junction contained 8 bases not matched to a gene. The CDR3 reads CSARALSGRGEQYF. The CDR3, as DNA: TGCAGTGCTAGAGCTCTTAGCGGGAGAGGGGAGCAGTACTTC.

This clonotype was seen a few times. The DNA of the CDR3 is TGTGCCAGCAGCAGGACAGACTCCTACGAGCAGTACTTC. Residues: CASSRTDSYEQYF. This sequence joins TRBV7-6 and TRBJ2-7; maybe TRBD1 (6 bases). This CDR3 contains 13 residues. Germline lookup yields CDR1 SGHVS and CDR2 FNYEAQ. The V and J ends lost 5 bases and 0 bases respectively, with 8 bases between them. Complete variable domain (other parts from reference TRBV7-6 and TRBJ2-7): GAGVSQSPRYKVTKRGQDVALRCDPISGHVSLYWYRQALGQGPEFLTYFNYEAQQDKSGLPNDRFSAERPEGSISTLTIQRTEQRDSAMYRCASSRTDSYEQYFGPGTRLTVT.

This chain links TRBV19 with TRBJ2-3, with D unresolved. The CDR3 is 12 amino acids. Germline CDR1 reads LNHDA; CDR2 reads SQIVND (reference sequence). Trimming stripped 4 bases from V and 6 bases from J, with 8 bases between. CDR3 region: CASSNRRDTQYF. CDR3 DNA sequence: TGTGCCAGTAGTAATAGAAGGGATACGCAGTATTTT.

The V gene is TRBV5-1, the J gene TRBJ2-7, with 11 bases lining up with TRBD2. The CDR3 sequence is 15 residues long. CDR1 is SGHRS, CDR2 YFSETQ, per germline. J was trimmed by 7 bases and V by 3 bases; bases with no gene match: 9. CDR3 loop: CASSSVTSGGGEQYF. Here the CDR3 DNA reads TGCGCCAGCAGCTCGGTAACTAGCGGGGGCGGGGAGCAGTACTTC.

In this sample, this clonotype turned up a few times. The V gene is TRBV9, the J gene TRBJ2-7; TRBD1 is a possible D gene (6 bases). CDR3 size: 13 residues. The V and J ends lost 3 bases and 5 bases respectively, with 12 bases between them. CDR1 and CDR2 (germline): SGDLS, YYNGEE. The CDR3 protein is CASSGPRGNEQYF. The DNA for the CDR3 is TGTGCCAGCAGCGGACCCAGGGGCAACGAGCAGTACTTC.

This clonotype showed up just a few times. The genes are TRBV9 and TRBJ2-1; 7 nucleotides agree with TRBD2. The V gene end was trimmed by 0 bases and the J gene end by 8 bases; junction bases not matched to a gene: 2. The CDR3 spans 13 residues. Germline CDR1 reads SGDLS; CDR2 reads YYNGEE. The chain's CDR3 is CASSVAREHEQFF. CDR3 bases: TGTGCCAGCAGCGTAGCGCGGGAGCATGAGCAGTTCTTC.

The CDR3 protein is CSARVAGVSNEKLFF. CDR3 DNA sequence: TGCAGTGCTAGGGTGGCAGGGGTGTCTAATGAAAAACTGTTTTTT. The chain joins TRBV20-1 to TRBJ1-4; the D gene is possibly TRBD1 (6 bases). Deletions cut 3 bases from V and 3 bases from J, with 14 bases between. This CDR3 spans 15 amino acids. Germline values: CDR1 DFQATT, CDR2 SNEGSKA (reference sequence).

This clonotype was detected a few times. V is TRBV7-2 and J is TRBJ1-2; D not certain. Per germline, CDR1 SGHTA and CDR2 FQGNSA. The V end was cut by 10 bases, the J end by 4 bases, with 7 bases between. The CDR3 consists of 10 residues. As DNA, the CDR3 is TGTGCCATCCCTGGCTATGGCTACACCTTC. Protein: CAIPGYGYTF.